The source of this T cell receptor beta chain is a study of post-analysis software for immune sequencing data. Study-wide context: Both relapsing-remitting and secondary progressive multiple sclerosis featured among the disease courses, as did progressive-relapsing multiple sclerosis. Study-level points and caveats: Controls showed lower frequencies than patients for a few TRBV segments, and TRBV5-6, TRBV5-1 and TRBV20-1 were among these. Significantly decreased normalized Chao1 diversity was recorded for multiple sclerosis patients relative to controls. Those samples that were prepared in the same batch co-clustered strongly by F measure.

This clonotype has just a few counts. Its antigen is unidentified. Unique-molecular-identifier-tagged TCR beta cDNA libraries were used. A single record per CDR3 protein comes from TCRdb applying MiXCR to the PCR reads. In the table there are about 430,000 distinct CDR3 sequences, approximately 38% of which are singletons. Germline CDR1 is MNHEY and CDR2 is SVGAGI. This CDR3 region has 14 residues. Deletions cut 0 bases from V and 6 bases from J, with 9 bases between. The TCR sequence derives from a girl aged 2 to 10 with multiple sclerosis. The sample was blood. The rearrangement links TRBV6-5 to TRBJ2-1; D is possibly TRBD1 (5 bases). CDR3 coding DNA: TGTGCCAGCAGTTACTCTTCAGGGCTCAATGAGCAGTTCTTC. Translated, it gives CASSYSSGLNEQFF.